Each of the 19 T cell receptor beta chains below was sequenced from the same sample in a study of metastatic and nonmetastatic thyroid tumors. Among the patients, none had received any treatment before thyroid surgery. TCRdb re-analyzed the PCR reads through MiXCR. Of about 35,000 clones listed, 25% to 30% are singletons. Sequencing used blood. The receptor source for this set is a female donor with papillary thyroid cancer or a benign thyroid nodule (not recorded which). Some clones in this sample may be carry-over from other donors' samples.

The rearrangement joins TRBV3-1 to TRBJ1-4; D not certain. Looked up from germline, CDR1 is LGHDT and CDR2 is YNNKEL (reference sequence). CDR3 length: 15 amino acids. Trimming took off 1 base at V and 8 bases at J, with 14 bases between the two ends. As DNA, the CDR3 is TGTGCCAGCAGCCAAGGCCGGGCGGCAGCAGAAAAACTGTTTTTT. Its translation is CASSQGRAAAEKLFF.

This chain joins TRBV20-1 and TRBJ1-1, with a possible D match to TRBD1 (5 bases). This CDR3 region has 12 residues. Germline loops: CDR1 DFQATT, CDR2 SNEGSKA (reference sequence). Trimming shortened V by 5 bases and J by 8 bases, and 15 bases separated the two germline ends. The CDR3 region is CSAPQGTGEAFF. CDR3 DNA sequence: TGCAGTGCTCCTCAAGGGACGGGCGAAGCTTTCTTT.

At least ten counts were recorded for this clone. The chain recombines TRBV20-1 with TRBJ2-5, with D perhaps matching TRBD1 (6 bases). Looked up from germline, CDR1 is DFQATT and CDR2 is SNEGSKA (reference sequence). The CDR3 extends over 15 amino acids. Trimming pared 3 bases from V and 3 bases from J, leaving 17 bases between. The CDR3 reads CSASPVVGAEETQYF. The CDR3 region has the DNA TGCAGTGCTAGTCCGGTGGTGGGGGCCGAAGAGACCCAGTACTTC.

V gene TRBV20-1 combines with J gene TRBJ2-7; possible D gene TRBD2, 6 bases. Germline CDR1 is DFQATT and CDR2 is SNEGSKA (reference sequence). The CDR3 sequence is 11 residues long. Trimming left V 3 bases short and J 4 bases short, with 7 bases between. CDR3 bases: TGCAGTGCTAGCGGGAGTTACGAGCAGTACTTC. Translated, it gives CSASGSYEQYF.

This clone is termed medium-sized. The chain carries TRBV6-1 and TRBJ1-2, with 9 nucleotides matching TRBD1. In germline, CDR1 is MNHNS, CDR2 SASEGT. CDR3 length: 15 amino acids. V lost 5 bases to trimming and J lost 2 bases; unmatched junction nucleotides: 6. The CDR3 sequence: CASSSPGQGNYGYTF. CDR3 coding DNA: TGTGCCAGCAGTTCACCGGGACAGGGAAACTATGGCTACACCTTC.

This chain joins TRBV20-1 and TRBJ2-7; D may correspond to TRBD1 or TRBD2 (6 bases each). This CDR3 comprises 14 residues. The germline gives CDR1 DFQATT, CDR2 SNEGSKA (reference sequence). V gave up 2 bases and J gave up 0 bases, with 11 bases separating them. This CDR3 is CSARRGHYSYEQYF. CDR3 DNA sequence: TGCAGTGCTAGACGGGGGCATTACTCCTACGAGCAGTACTTC.

As concerns this clone: One end of the junction fails to match germline, which may point to a read error. This chain uses TRBV7-9 with TRBJ1-1; D is unclear. This CDR3 is 13 amino acids long. Germline CDR1 is SEHNR and CDR2 is FQNEAQ (reference sequence). CDR3 region: CARSLVSGGEAFF. CDR3 nucleotides: TGTGCCAGAAGCTTAGTATCGGGCGGTGAAGCTTTCTTT. Complete variable domain (other parts from reference TRBV7-9 and TRBJ1-1): DTGVSQNPRHKITKRGQNVTFRCDPISEHNRLYWYRQTLGQGPEFLTYFQNEAQLEKSRLLSDRFSAERPKGSFSTLEIQRTEQGDSAMYLCARSLVSGGEAFFGQGTRLTVV.

Comment on this clone: The germline gene is not matched at one end of the junction; a read error may be the cause. The chain joins TRBV27 to TRBJ1-1; D is uncertain. Looked up from germline, CDR1 is MNHEY and CDR2 is SMNVEV (reference sequence). The CDR3 contains 15 residues. The CDR3 DNA sequence: TGTGCCGGCGGACTCAGAGGGCGGCGGTACACAGAAGCTTTCTTT. As protein: CAGGLRGRRYTEAFF.

This clone occurred many times. The chain uses TRBV10-3 and TRBJ2-3; 11 bases line up with TRBD2. J gave up 6 bases and V 3 bases, and 8 bases lay outside the gene matches. The CDR3 contains 16 residues. The germline V gene has CDR1 ENHRY and CDR2 SYGVKD. The CDR3: CAISEPLAGGIDTQYF. The CDR3 coding sequence is TGTGCCATCAGTGAACCCCTAGCGGGGGGAATCGATACGCAGTATTTT.

This clone came up many times. The chain employs TRBV10-3 and TRBJ1-1; perhaps TRBD1 as D (5 bases). Per the germline V gene, CDR1 is ENHRY and CDR2 is SYGVKD. V lost 0 bases and J lost 7, with 30 bases in between. The CDR3 totals 20 residues. The CDR3 is CAISESREYTRGPPSYEAFF. DNA of the CDR3: TGTGCCATCAGTGAGTCTCGTGAATATACTCGGGGCCCCCCCTCTTATGAAGCTTTCTTT.

This clone was picked up one time. One junction end does not reproduce the germline sequence, and a read error may be involved. The chain couples TRBV3-1 to TRBJ2-7; 11 positions agree with TRBD1. The length of the CDR3 is 12 residues. CDR1 is LGHDT and CDR2 is YNNKEL in the germline V gene (reference sequence). The CDR3 reads CSSIQGQGAGYF. The CDR3 DNA sequence: TGTTCCAGCATCCAAGGACAGGGGGCTGGGTACTTC.

This clone was seen ten or more times. J is TRBJ2-3 and V is TRBV19; D might be TRBD1 or TRBD2, each matching 5 bases. The germline V and J ends were trimmed by 7 bases and 2 bases, with 16 bases remaining between them. Germline CDR1 and CDR2: LNHDA and SQIVND (reference sequence). The length of the CDR3 is 15 residues. Written as DNA, the CDR3 is TGTGCCAGTAATACCCCGCAGGGAGCCACAGATACGCAGTATTTT. Translating gives CASNTPQGATDTQYF. Complete variable domain (other parts from reference TRBV19 and TRBJ2-3): DGGITQSPKYLFRKEGQNVTLSCEQNLNHDAMYWYRQDPGQGLRLIYYSQIVNDFQKGDIAEGYSVSREKKESFPLTVTSAQKNPTAFYLCASNTPQGATDTQYFGPGTRLTVL.

For this clone: At one end, the junction sequence differs from germline, possibly due to a read error. The gene calls are TRBV6-1 and TRBJ2-7; D remains ambiguous. This CDR3 region has 11 residues. CDR1 and CDR2 (germline): MNHNS, SASEGT. The CDR3 protein is CASKEANEKYF. CDR3 DNA sequence: TGTGCCAGCAAGGAAGCCAACGAGAAGTACTTC.

The sample holds a few counts of this clone. CDR3 bases: TGTGCCAGCAGCTTAGCAGGGCCACTCACAGATACGCAGTATTTT. Translated, it gives CASSLAGPLTDTQYF. The chain combines TRBV7-3 with TRBJ2-3; a weak D match, TRBD1 (5 bases). V was trimmed by 2 bases and J by 2 bases, leaving 11 bases between them. Germline V gives CDR1 SGHTA, CDR2 FQGTGA. The CDR3 totals 15 residues.

As DNA, the CDR3 is TGTGCCAGCAGCCACGGACGGTTAAGACAAGAGACCCAGTACTTC. Translation: CASSHGRLRQETQYF. This chain uses TRBV7-2 with TRBJ2-5; no reliable D call. Germline V CDR1 and CDR2: SGHTA, FQGNSA. The CDR3 contains 15 residues. Trimming cost V 5 bases and J 2 bases, with 15 bases left between them.

The gene calls are TRBV20-1 and TRBJ2-7; no reliable D call. CDR3 size: 13 residues. Germline V CDR1 and CDR2: DFQATT, SNEGSKA (reference sequence). Between the trimmed V and J ends, which lost 6 bases and 0 bases, there was a span of 12 bases. In DNA, the CDR3 is TGCAGTGCCACCACAAGGAACTCCTACGAGCAGTACTTC. This gives the protein CSATTRNSYEQYF.

This clone occurred many times. This rearrangement joins TRBV19 to TRBJ1-4, with 7 bases fitting TRBD1. The germline V gene has CDR1 LNHDA and CDR2 SQIVND (reference sequence). CDR3 size: 16 residues. With V trimmed by 7 bases and J by 0 bases, 8 bases remained unmatched. The DNA of the CDR3 is TGTGCCAGTACCGACAGGGAACCGGCAACTAATGAAAAACTGTTTTTT. It yields the protein CASTDREPATNEKLFF.

The sample holds a few counts of this clone. The DNA for the CDR3 is TGTGCCAGCAGTGAACAGGGGGCGAACAATCAGCCCCAGCATTTT. Translation gives CASSEQGANNQPQHF. The rearrangement uses TRBV2 and TRBJ1-5; 8 bases line up with TRBD1. Per germline, CDR1 SNHLY and CDR2 FYNNEI. V shed 2 bases, J shed 3 bases, and the junction held 3 bases outside the gene matches. The CDR3 has 15 amino acids.

The chain recombines TRBV4-1 with TRBJ2-7; D remains ambiguous. This CDR3 spans 15 amino acids. V gave up 3 bases and J gave up 3 bases, with 15 bases separating them. In germline, CDR1 is MGHRA, CDR2 YSYEKL. The DNA for the CDR3 is TGCGCCAGCAGCCAGGAAGAGACCGCTCTCTACGAGCAGTACTTC. This translates into CASSQEETALYEQYF.